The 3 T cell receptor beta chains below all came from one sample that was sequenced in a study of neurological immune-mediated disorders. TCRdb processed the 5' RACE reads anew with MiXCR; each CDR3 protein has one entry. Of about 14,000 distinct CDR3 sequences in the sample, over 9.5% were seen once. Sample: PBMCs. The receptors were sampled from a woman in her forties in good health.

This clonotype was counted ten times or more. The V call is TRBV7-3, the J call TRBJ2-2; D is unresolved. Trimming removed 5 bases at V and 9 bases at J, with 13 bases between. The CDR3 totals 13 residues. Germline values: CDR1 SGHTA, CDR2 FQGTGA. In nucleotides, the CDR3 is TGTGCCAGCAGCCCCCGGCCCGGACGGGAGCTGTTTTTT. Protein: CASSPRPGRELFF.

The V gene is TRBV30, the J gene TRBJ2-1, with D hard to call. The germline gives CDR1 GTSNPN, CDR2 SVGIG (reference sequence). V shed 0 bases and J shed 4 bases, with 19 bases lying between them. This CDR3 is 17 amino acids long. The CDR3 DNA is TGTGCCTGGAGTGTACGATCGGGCGGTTGGGCTTACAATGAGCAGTTCTTC. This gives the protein CAWSVRSGGWAYNEQFF.

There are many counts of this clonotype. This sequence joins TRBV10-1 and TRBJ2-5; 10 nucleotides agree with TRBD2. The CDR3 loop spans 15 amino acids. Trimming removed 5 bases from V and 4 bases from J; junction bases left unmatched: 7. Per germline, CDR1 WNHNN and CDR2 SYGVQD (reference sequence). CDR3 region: CASSLAGESRETQYF. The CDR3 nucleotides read TGCGCCAGCAGTCTAGCGGGAGAATCGCGAGAGACCCAGTACTTC.